This record looks at one T cell receptor (beta chain) sequence and its context. Germline CDR1 is SGHAT and CDR2 is FQNNGV. This CDR3 is built from 16 residues. With V trimmed by 4 bases and J by 5 bases, 9 bases remained unmatched. Authors' methods: Using reference gene primer amplification, nucleated cell counts were estimated. This table comes from immunoSEQ multiplex PCR, and its TCRdb copy is limited to in-frame clones, with some not included. Clonal size and the V and J genes are those of that table, whereas D and trimming came from the DNA. The sample includes about 140,000 clones, approximately 90% of them seen just once. This specimen comes from a study of blood T cell repertoires in COVID-19. Overall study: The analysed material was cDNA or gDNA that came from T cells, B-cell-depleted T cells, or PBMCs.

Participants came from roughly 24 US areas, aged about 18 to 100 years. Cohorts were based on clinical histories the participants reported. Sequenced sample: PBMCs or T cells enriched from blood (not recorded which). The rearrangement links TRBV11-2 to TRBJ1-4, with 8 bases matching TRBD1. The source of this sequence is a man in his forties or fifties who had recovered from COVID-19. The CDR3 region has the DNA TGTGCCAGCAGCTCCGTGACAGGGGTCGAGAATGAAAAACTGTTTTTT. This sequence encodes CASSSVTGVENEKLFF.